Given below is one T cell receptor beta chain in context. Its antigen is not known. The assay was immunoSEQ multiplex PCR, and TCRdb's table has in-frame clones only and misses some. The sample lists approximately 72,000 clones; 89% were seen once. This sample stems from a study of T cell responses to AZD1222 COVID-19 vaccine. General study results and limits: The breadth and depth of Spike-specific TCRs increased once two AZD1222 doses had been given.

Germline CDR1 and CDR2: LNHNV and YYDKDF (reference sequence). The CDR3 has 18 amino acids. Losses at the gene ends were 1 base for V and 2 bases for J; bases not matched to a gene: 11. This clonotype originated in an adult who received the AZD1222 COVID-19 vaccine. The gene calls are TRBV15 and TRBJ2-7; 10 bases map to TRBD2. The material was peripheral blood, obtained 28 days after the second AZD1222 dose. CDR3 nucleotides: TGTGCCACCAGCAGAGGGTCTGCGTCTAGCGGGAGTACCTACGAGCAGTACTTC. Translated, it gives CATSRGSASSGSTYEQYF. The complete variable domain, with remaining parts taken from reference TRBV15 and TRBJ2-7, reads DAMVIQNPRYQVTQFGKPVTLSCSQTLNHNVMYWYQQKSSQAPKLLFHYYDKDFNNEADTPDNFQSRRPNTSFCFLDIRSPGLGDTAMYLCATSRGSASSGSTYEQYFGPGTRLTVT.